The sequence of this TCR beta chain was determined in a study of blood T cell repertoires in COVID-19 (dated by TCRdb to about 2020). About the investigation overall: The collaborator samples originated in the United States, Italy and Spain and spanned the acute and convalescent phases of COVID-19. The repertoires were released in a freely available public database intended as a resource for research on the immune response to SARS-CoV-2. The prospective study material was composed of cDNA or gDNA derived from T cells, B-cell-depleted T cells, or PBMCs. Sample metadata almost always included a de-identified subject ID, COVID-19 status, age in years and sex. The dataset comprised deeply sampled blood TCRbeta repertoires from subjects exposed to, actively infected with, or recovered from COVID-19. The samples were drawn from two sources: the first 160 participants of the ongoing ImmuneRACE study, and 950 to 1,500 subjects contributed by 6 global collaborators. Where available, HLA class I and class II types were obtained from metadata supplied by the sample provider rather than from assay-based typing. Study-wide findings and limitations: The quantity of clinical and demographic metadata differed by source and by participant and was supplied without curation.

Whole blood was collected in K2EDTA tubes by collaborating institutions according to the institutions' own protocols. For TCRbeta analysis, collaborators shipped samples in one of three forms: frozen whole blood, isolated PBMCs, or DNA extracted from either of those sample types. In regard to this clone: This receptor's antigen is unknown. Base quality data are lacking; no much larger clone is found one base away.

The germline V gene (reference sequence) sets CDR1 to LGHDT and CDR2 to YNNKEL. Relative to germline, V is 0 bases shorter and J is 5 bases shorter, with 14 bases between their ends. Counted from cysteine to phenylalanine, this CDR3 has 15 amino acids. The entry retains the CDR3 DNA only, 45 bases that are in frame from base 1. TCRbeta CDR3 regions were amplified from genomic DNA using the immunoSEQ Assay, a bias-controlled multiplex PCR. Processing in the source paper ran as follows. The number of nucleated cells in each sample was estimated by amplification of reference gene primers within the assay. Sequence reads were collapsed and filtered to measure the absolute abundance of every unique TCRbeta CDR3 rearrangement. For each sample, productive Simpson clonality was calculated as the square root of Simpson's diversity index across productive rearrangements. In TCRdb, the immuneACCESS table is reduced to in-frame sequences with V and J assigned. These tables do not hold every clone; where another copy was compared, an unresolved V gene accounts for under half, and the others remain unexplained. V, J and clone size are taken as reported in that table, and D and trimming were inferred from the DNA itself. The sample data list 250,000 or so clones, and approximately 88% of these were observed just once. 0.8% of the sample belongs to the ten largest clones.

This sequence originates from a woman aged 25 to 39 with acute or convalescent COVID-19. The sample was peripheral blood. The chain employs TRBV3-1 (or the pseudogene TRBV3-2) and TRBJ2-7; the D gene remains uncertain. DNA sequence: TGTGCCAGCAGCCAAGATCTAAGAGCTTTTGACGAGCAGTACTTC. This translates into CASSQDLRAFDEQYF.